This TCR beta chain was profiled in a study of identifying expanded T cells in peripheral blood. Findings and caveats of the study: Differentially abundant clones: 1 to 1.5 between replicates, about 15 at 2 to 3 weeks, approximately 18 at four. Across healthy donors, higher total template counts meant significantly greater approximately two-week count variance.

Profiled with immunoSEQ multiplex PCR; TCRdb holds only in-frame clones, not every one. The data show over 100,000 clones, with roughly 88% seen just once and 13% to 15% held by the top ten. The V end lost 3 bases, the J end lost 5 bases, and 8 bases lay between the germline ends. Germline V lookup: CDR1 MRHNA, CDR2 SNTAGT. This CDR3 region has 13 residues. No infections or other immune events were documented during collection. On this clone itself: As yet, its antigen is unknown.

The sequenced sample consisted of blood. This sequence originates from a person aged 18 to 70 in good health. The chain recombines TRBV6-4 with TRBJ2-1; D remains unclear. The CDR3 sequence is CASSEQANNEQFF. CDR3 nucleotide sequence: TGTGCCAGCAGTGAGCAAGCGAACAATGAGCAGTTCTTC.